The 22 T cell receptor beta chains below come from one sample, sequenced in a study of blood T cell repertoires in COVID-19. The assay was immunoSEQ multiplex PCR, and TCRdb's table has in-frame clones only and misses some. Counted here are about 230,000 clones, approximately 84% occurring once; the ten biggest clones make up roughly 11%. Sequencing input: peripheral blood. Source of these receptors: a middle-aged man with COVID-19, enrolled during active disease.

The rearrangement uses TRBV6-5 and TRBJ2-7, with 8 bases lining up with TRBD1. Germline assignment: CDR1 MNHEY and CDR2 SVGAGI. The V and J ends lost 6 bases and 5 bases, in that order; junction bases with no gene match: 12. The CDR3 is 15 residues long. Here the CDR3 DNA reads TGTGCCAGCAGCGTTGGGGCAGGGGGCGCGGACGAGCAGTACTTC. It specifies CASSVGAGGADEQYF.

The CDR3 nucleotides are TGTGCCAGCAGCTTGAGTAACTTGGGGGGAGACACCGGGGAGCTGTTTTTT. Translating it yields CASSLSNLGGDTGELFF. J is TRBJ2-2 and V is TRBV5-4; maybe TRBD2 (6 bases). The V gene's germline CDR1 is SGHNT and CDR2 YYREEE (reference sequence). CDR3 length: 17 residues. V lost 1 base and J 3 bases, leaving 16 bases between the germline ends. The full variable domain, its missing parts supplied by reference TRBV5-4 and TRBJ2-2, is ETGVTQSPTHLIKTRGQQVTLRCSSQSGHNTVSWYQQALGQGPQFIFQYYREEENGRGNFPPRFSGLQFPNYSSELNVNALELDDSALYLCASSLSNLGGDTGELFFGEGSRLTVL.

The sample holds one count of this clone. The rearrangement uses TRBV5-6 and TRBJ2-7; D might be TRBD1 (5 bases). Germline values: CDR1 SGHDT, CDR2 YYEEEE. Trimming removed 0 bases from V and 6 bases from J, with 13 bases in between. This CDR3 region has 14 residues. CDR3 protein: CASSLGQGVPEQYF. The DNA of the CDR3 is TGTGCCAGCAGCTTGGGGCAGGGCGTTCCCGAGCAGTACTTC.

The CDR3 region has the DNA TGTGCCAGCAGCCGGGGGTCCAGCTCCTACAATGAGCAGTTCTTC. Residues: CASSRGSSSYNEQFF. The chain has TRBV11-3 and TRBJ2-1, with D tentatively TRBD2 (6 bases). The CDR3 covers 15 residues. Germline V gene data show CDR1 as SGHNT and CDR2 as YENEEA. Trimming stripped 5 bases from V and 0 bases from J, with 11 bases between.

The chain combines TRBV10-2 with TRBJ2-1; D is perhaps TRBD2 (6 bases). The germline CDR1 and CDR2 sequences are WSHSY and SAAADI. The CDR3 has 12 amino acids. V was cut by 4 bases and J by 9 bases, with 10 bases left in between. The CDR3 loop is CASSVKTSEQFF. CDR3 in DNA: TGCGCCAGCAGTGTAAAGACTAGTGAGCAGTTCTTC.

The chain links TRBV11-2 to TRBJ2-3; TRBD1 matches 10 bases. J gave up 4 bases and V 1 base, and 5 bases lay outside the gene matches. The CDR3 loop spans 16 amino acids. CDR1 SGHAT and CDR2 FQNNGV come from the germline V gene. The CDR3 DNA reads TGTGCCAGCAGCTTAGGGACAGGGGGTTCGGCAGATACGCAGTATTTT. This gives the protein CASSLGTGGSADTQYF.

The J gene is TRBJ2-4, the V gene TRBV3-1 (or the pseudogene TRBV3-2); the match to TRBD2 covers 7 bases. V gave up 3 bases and J gave up 8 bases; unmatched junction bases: 13. The CDR3 sequence is 16 residues long. CDR1 and CDR2 (germline): LGHDT, YNNKEL (reference sequence). The CDR3 loop reads CASSHPRGTGGDIQYF. In DNA form, the CDR3 reads TGTGCCAGCAGCCACCCCCGAGGGACTGGGGGGGACATTCAGTACTTC.

This chain links TRBV7-2 with TRBJ1-2, with D uncertain. The CDR3 length is 14 residues. Trimming pared 2 bases from V and 6 bases from J, leaving 13 bases between. CDR1 is SGHTA, CDR2 FQGNSA, per germline. The CDR3 here is CASSLNGEGNGYTF. The CDR3 nucleotides are TGTGCCAGCAGCTTAAATGGAGAGGGAAATGGCTACACCTTC.

This chain joins TRBV5-1 and TRBJ2-7; 10 bases are a match to TRBD1. Germline V CDR1 and CDR2: SGHRS, YFSETQ. V was clipped by 7 bases and J by 5 bases; unmatched bases: 9. There are 14 residues in the CDR3. CDR3 sequence reads: CASRLGTGVNEQYF. For the CDR3, the DNA is TGCGCCAGCCGCCTAGGGACAGGGGTAAACGAGCAGTACTTC.

The CDR3 region is CASSYPGTGRSPYEQYF. CDR3 DNA: TGTGCCAGCAGTTACCCAGGGACAGGGAGGTCCCCCTACGAGCAGTACTTC. This sequence joins TRBV28 and TRBJ2-7; 9 bases are a match to TRBD1. Germline trimming cut 4 bases from V and 2 bases from J; bases unmatched to any gene: 12. Germline values: CDR1 MDHEN, CDR2 SYDVKM. The CDR3 has 17 residues. Full variable domain (remainder filled in from reference TRBV28 and TRBJ2-7): DVKVTQSSRYLVKRTGEKVFLECVQDMDHENMFWYRQDPGLGLRLIYFSYDVKMKEKGDIPEGYSVSREKKERFSLILESASTNQTSMYLCASSYPGTGRSPYEQYFGPGTRLTVT.

The chain carries TRBV5-4 and TRBJ1-4, with 12 positions matching TRBD1. The CDR3 extends over 18 amino acids. Germline CDR1 and CDR2: SGHNT and YYREEE (reference sequence). The V segment lost 4 bases and the J segment 8 bases; nucleotides outside the gene matches: 15. The CDR3 nucleotides read TGTGCCAGCAGCGCCTCCGGGACAGGGGGCGCTCTGGGGGAAAAACTGTTTTTT. Translated, it gives CASSASGTGGALGEKLFF.

The rearrangement links TRBV7-2 to TRBJ2-1, with 9 bases lining up with TRBD2. Germline assignment: CDR1 SGHTA and CDR2 FQGNSA. The CDR3 runs 15 residues. J lost 5 bases, V lost 4 bases, and 6 bases had no gene match. The CDR3 is CASSSKREAHNEQFF. The CDR3 region has the DNA TGTGCCAGCAGCTCTAAGCGGGAGGCTCACAATGAGCAGTTCTTC. The full variable domain, its missing parts supplied by reference TRBV7-2 and TRBJ2-1, is GAGVSQSPSNKVTEKGKDVELRCDPISGHTALYWYRQSLGQGLEFLIYFQGNSAPDKSGLPSDRFSAERTGGSVSTLTIQRTQQEDSAVYLCASSSKREAHNEQFFGPGTRLTVL.

The rearrangement joins TRBV4-3 to TRBJ2-2; 10 nucleotides align to TRBD1. The V gene's germline CDR1 is LGHNA and CDR2 YSLEER. This CDR3 comprises 18 residues. Trimming at V came to 1 base and at J to 4 bases, leaving 9 bases not matched to a gene. The CDR3 DNA is TGCGCCAGCAGCCAAGCGAGGGACAGGGGCTCGCCCACCGGGGAGCTGTTTTTT. The encoded protein is CASSQARDRGSPTGELFF.

The chain couples TRBV4-1 to TRBJ2-7; 7 positions agree with TRBD2. After removal of 2 bases from V and 3 bases from J, the junction contained 7 bases not matched to a gene. This CDR3 is 15 amino acids long. CDR1 and CDR2 from the germline V gene are MGHRA and YSYEKL. The CDR3 is CASSQPLAEIYEQYF. For the CDR3, the DNA is TGCGCCAGCAGCCAACCTCTAGCGGAAATCTACGAGCAGTACTTC.

J is TRBJ1-2 and V is TRBV10-3; 7 nucleotides line up with TRBD1. Per germline, CDR1 ENHRY and CDR2 SYGVKD. This CDR3 is built from 12 residues. The V gene end was trimmed by 6 bases and the J gene end by 8 bases; junction bases not matched to a gene: 6. In DNA form, the CDR3 reads TGTGCCATCAGATCAGGGGGGTACGGCTACACCTTC. Residues: CAIRSGGYGYTF.

This chain connects TRBV10-3 to TRBJ1-1; the D is unclear. Germline values: CDR1 ENHRY, CDR2 SYGVKD. V gave up 6 bases and J gave up 4 bases, with 15 bases separating them. This CDR3 has 14 amino acids. CDR3 residues: CAISLQGGSTEAFF. In nucleotides, the CDR3 is TGTGCCATCAGCCTACAAGGTGGGAGCACTGAAGCTTTCTTT.

In nucleotides, the CDR3 is TGTGCCAGCAACTTTCATGGGGCAAATACCACTGAAGCTTTCTTT. Translation: CASNFHGANTTEAFF. The V and J genes are TRBV21-1 and TRBJ1-1; whether TRBD1, the table's D call, matches the DNA was not checked. TRBV21-1 is designated a pseudogene. CDR3 size: 15 residues.

This chain connects TRBV6-5 to TRBJ1-1, with 7 positions matching TRBD1. Trimming took 7 bases from V and 1 from J; bases not matched to a gene: 6. This CDR3 is 14 amino acids long. The germline V gene encodes CDR1 MNHEY and CDR2 SVGAGI. This CDR3 reads CASTRDRGNTEAFF. CDR3 nucleotides: TGTGCCAGCACTCGGGACAGAGGGAACACTGAAGCTTTCTTT.

This clone has a handful of counts. J is TRBJ2-7 and V is TRBV7-2; 13 bases are shared with TRBD2. CDR1 and CDR2 from the germline V gene are SGHTA and FQGNSA. The CDR3 contains 17 residues. V lost 2 bases and J lost 4; bases outside the gene matches: 8. The CDR3 region is CASSLTRTSGSSYEQYF. The CDR3 DNA sequence: TGTGCCAGCAGCTTAACTAGGACTAGCGGGAGCTCTTACGAGCAGTACTTC.

V and J are TRBV19 and TRBJ1-1; the match to TRBD1 covers 10 bases. Trimming took 6 bases from V and 8 from J; bases not matched to a gene: 12. Germline assignment: CDR1 LNHDA and CDR2 SQIVND (reference sequence). This CDR3 has 15 residues. In DNA, the CDR3 is TGTGCCAGTAGCCGGGGTTTCCGGGACAGGGGAGAAGCTTTCTTT. This translates into CASSRGFRDRGEAFF. The full variable domain, in which reference TRBV19 and TRBJ1-1 provide the parts outside the CDR3, is DGGITQSPKYLFRKEGQNVTLSCEQNLNHDAMYWYRQDPGQGLRLIYYSQIVNDFQKGDIAEGYSVSREKKESFPLTVTSAQKNPTAFYLCASSRGFRDRGEAFFGQGTRLTVV.

The chain recombines TRBV19 with TRBJ1-2, with TRBD1 identical over 8 bases. Germline CDR1 and CDR2: LNHDA and SQIVND (reference sequence). This CDR3 contains 13 residues. J gave up 5 bases and V 6 bases, and 5 bases lay outside the gene matches. The CDR3 nucleotides read TGTGCCAGTAGCCCCAGGGGGCCTTATGGCTACACCTTC. This sequence encodes CASSPRGPYGYTF.

This clone has more than one count but fewer than ten. The V call is TRBV3-1 (or the pseudogene TRBV3-2), the J call TRBJ1-5; D remains unclear. CDR1 and CDR2 from the germline V gene are LGHDT and YNNKEL (reference sequence). Trimming left V 0 bases short and J 7 bases short, with 13 bases between. The CDR3 runs to 15 residues. The CDR3 nucleotides are TGTGCCAGCAGCCAAGACGGGTCGGGGTTGCAGCCCCAGCATTTT. Its translation: CASSQDGSGLQPQHF.